The rows below give T cell receptor beta chains drawn from one sample of a study of T cell responses to AZD1222 COVID-19 vaccine. TCRdb's copy holds only in-frame clones and misses some; the assay was immunoSEQ multiplex PCR. This table holds approximately 65,000 clones, about nine tenths found once. Source: peripheral blood, taken on day 0 of AZD1222 vaccination. The receptors come from an adult in good health. The CDR3 runs from the conserved cysteine through the conserved F or W. A D gene is named only where the DNA matches it firmly. The size field is filled for only some rows; it gives once, few, many or a size class.

v_gene	len	d_gene	abundance	j_gene	CDR3nt	CDR3aa
TRBV28	14	TRBD1	-	TRBJ1-5	TGTGCCAGCAGTTTCATAGGGGGCAGTCAGCCCCAGCATTTT	CASSFIGGSQPQHF
TRBV11-2	14	-	once	TRBJ2-7	TGTGCCAGCCGTCGGGGGTTTAGCTCCTACGAGCAGTACTTC	CASRRGFSSYEQYF
TRBV24-1	14	-	once	TRBJ2-7	TGTGCCACCAGTGATCCCTCTAGGCCGTACGAGCAGTACTTC	CATSDPSRPYEQYF
TRBV28	13	-	-	TRBJ2-4	TGTGCCAGCAGTTTGCCCGGGACTTCGGTTCAGTACTTC	CASSLPGTSVQYF
TRBV2	11	-	-	TRBJ1-1	TGTGCCAGCACCCTACAGTCGGAGGCTTTCTTT	CASTLQSEAFF
TRBV7-3	14	-	-	TRBJ2-3	TGTGCCAGCAGCCCCCAGATGCGGACAGATACGCAGTATTTT	CASSPQMRTDTQYF
TRBV15	17	TRBD1	-	TRBJ2-2	TGTGCCACCAGCAGCGAAACAGGGGGAGTCTCCGTCGGGGAGCTGTTTTTT	CATSSETGGVSVGELFF
TRBV2	15	-	-	TRBJ1-1	TGTGCCAGCCAGGGCCAACGGGGCGGGGACACTGAAGCTTTCTTT	CASQGQRGGDTEAFF
TRBV3-1/TRBV3-2	11	-	-	TRBJ1-2	TGTGCCAGCAGCCAAATGGGCGGCTACACCTTC	CASSQMGGYTF
TRBV12-3/TRBV12-4	13	-	-	TRBJ1-2	TGTGCCAGCAGTTTAGGCAGGGACTATGGCTACACCTTC	CASSLGRDYGYTF
TRBV6-1	13	-	-	TRBJ1-2	TGTGCCAGCAGTGAGAGAGGGTACTATGGCTACACCTTC	CASSERGYYGYTF